This is a list of T cell receptor beta chains from one sample in a study of T-cell reconstitution after alpha-beta-depleted transplantation in children. TCRdb reprocessed the PCR reads via MiXCR and lists one record per CDR3 protein. The table has around 700,000 distinct CDR3 sequences, about an eighth seen once. The material sequenced was PBMCs, taken before TCRalphabeta/CD19-depleted stem cell transplant. Receptors originate from a girl aged 2 to 9 with congenital amegakaryocytic thrombocytopenia, due to receive a stem cell transplant. Each CDR3 is given with its conserved first and last residue. D genes are given only for firm matches. The size of a clone is reported for some rows only, either as once, few or many, or as a class for expanded clones.

size | J | D | V | CDR3 | DNA
many | TRBJ2-5 | - | TRBV5-1 | CASMKAALIQETQYF | TGCGCCAGCATGAAGGCAGCCCTAATCCAAGAGACCCAGTACTTC
- | TRBJ2-5 | - | TRBV20-1 | CSAKGDPGSTQGTQYF | TGCAGTGCTAAGGGCGACCCAGGATCCACCCAAGGGACCCAGTACTTC
many | TRBJ1-4 | - | TRBV5-1 | CASSLSGDLDEKLFF | TGCGCCAGCAGCTTGTCAGGGGACCTGGACGAAAAACTGTTTTTT
- | TRBJ2-2 | - | TRBV10-3 | CAIIGELGAGELFF | TGTGCCATCATAGGGGAGCTAGGAGCCGGGGAGCTGTTTTTT
- | TRBJ2-3 | - | TRBV28 | CASRFPGGRTLSDTQYF | TGTGCCAGCAGATTCCCTGGGGGGAGAACGTTATCAGATACGCAGTATTTT
- | TRBJ2-5 | - | TRBV10-3 | CAIMRDPQETQYF | TGTGCCATCATGAGGGACCCGCAAGAGACCCAGTACTTC
few | TRBJ2-1 | TRBD2 | TRBV5-1 | CASSLETSGGPNEQFF | TGCGCCAGCAGCTTGGAGACTAGCGGCGGGCCCAATGAGCAGTTCTTC
- | TRBJ1-4 | - | TRBV3-1 | CASNDGGYNEKLFF | TGTGCCAGCAACGACGGGGGTTATAATGAAAAACTGTTTTTT
few | TRBJ2-3 | - | TRBV20-1 | CSASGLASTTDTQYF | TGCAGTGCTAGTGGTCTAGCGTCAACCACAGATACGCAGTATTTT
- | TRBJ2-1 | - | TRBV15 | CATSRVPSVQFYNEQFF | TGTGCCACCAGCAGAGTGCCATCGGTGCAGTTCTACAATGAGCAGTTCTTC
many | TRBJ2-2 | TRBD1 | TRBV7-2 | CASNVLDRGRSGELFF | TGTGCCAGCAACGTATTGGACAGGGGGCGCTCCGGGGAGCTGTTTTTT
- | TRBJ2-5 | - | TRBV6-1 | CASSSVGAAETQYF | TGTGCCAGCTCTTCGGTGGGGGCCGCAGAGACCCAGTACTTC
many | TRBJ2-5 | - | TRBV12-3/TRBV12-4 | CASSLKETQYF | TGTGCCAGCAGTTTAAAAGAGACCCAGTACTTC
many | TRBJ2-3 | TRBD1 | TRBV5-1 | CASSPRQGPRTDTQYF | TGCGCCAGCAGCCCTAGACAGGGACCCCGCACAGATACGCAGTATTTT
- | TRBJ2-3 | - | TRBV27 | CASSFIREYIDTQYF | TGTGCCAGCAGTTTTATCCGGGAGTATATAGATACGCAGTATTTT
- | TRBJ2-3 | TRBD2 | TRBV12-3/TRBV12-4 | CASSFYSSGSETQYF | TGTGCCAGCAGTTTTTATTCTAGCGGGAGCGAGACGCAGTATTTT
many | TRBJ2-5 | - | TRBV29-1 | CSVEDLQAMSETQYF | TGCAGCGTTGAAGATCTCCAGGCCATGTCAGAGACCCAGTACTTC
- | TRBJ2-2 | - | TRBV7-3 | CASSLGPSNTGELFF | TGTGCCAGCAGCTTAGGTCCATCGAACACCGGGGAGCTGTTTTTT
few | TRBJ2-7 | TRBD1 | TRBV3-1 | CASSQFAGTGAYEQYF | TGTGCCAGCAGCCAATTCGCCGGGACAGGGGCCTACGAGCAGTACTTC
many | TRBJ1-1 | TRBD1 | TRBV5-1 | CASQWRPPGATGGTEAFF | TGCGCCAGTCAATGGCGCCCACCGGGCGCGACAGGGGGTACTGAAGCTTTCTTT
- | TRBJ2-1 | - | TRBV21-1 | CASSKGLGSLYEQFF | TGTGCCAGCAGCAAGGGACTAGGGTCTTTGTATGAGCAGTTCTTC
many | TRBJ2-5 | - | TRBV12-3/TRBV12-4 | CASSFGPQETQYF | TGTGCCAGCAGTTTCGGGCCCCAAGAGACCCAGTACTTC
many | TRBJ2-1 | TRBD2 | TRBV27 | CASSSLSERDYNEQFF | TGTGCCAGCAGTTCACTTTCGGAGCGGGATTACAATGAGCAGTTCTTC
few | TRBJ2-1 | TRBD1 | TRBV10-3 | CAISDGQGASYNEQFF | TGTGCCATCAGTGACGGCCAGGGGGCCTCCTACAATGAGCAGTTCTTC
- | TRBJ2-3 | - | TRBV20-1 | CSASLPGTTDTQYF | TGCAGTGCTAGTTTACCGGGGACCACAGATACGCAGTATTTT
- | TRBJ1-1 | - | TRBV20-1 | CSAAFSGAGTEAFF | TGCAGTGCCGCTTTTTCGGGGGCGGGAACTGAAGCTTTCTTT
few | TRBJ2-3 | - | TRBV5-1 | CATQLLGTDTQYF | TGCGCCACCCAGCTTCTTGGCACAGATACGCAGTATTTT
many | TRBJ2-2 | TRBD2 | TRBV20-1 | CSATTSGTTGELFF | TGCAGTGCAACGACTAGCGGGACGACCGGGGAGCTGTTTTTT
- | TRBJ2-1 | - | TRBV12-3/TRBV12-4 | CASSLAGEGYNEQFF | TGTGCCAGCAGTTTAGCGGGTGAAGGCTACAATGAGCAGTTCTTC